This T cell receptor beta chain stems from a study of blood T cells in healthy people across ages. The germline V and J ends were trimmed by 4 bases and 0 bases, with 14 bases remaining between them. The germline V gene encodes CDR1 SQVTM and CDR2 ANQGSEA. The CDR3 has 15 residues. The study, taken as a whole, reports: Across the age range, TCR beta diversity per million T cells fell in a roughly linear way.

On this clonotype: What it binds is not known.

Peripheral blood, about 10 milliliters per donor, was collected. Using a J-beta primer mix together with a sample-barcoded 5' primer, a second PCR was run for roughly 7 to 11 cycles. Every cDNA was tagged by a template-switch adaptor with 12 random nucleotides. TCRdb analysed the 5' RACE reads with MiXCR anew, one entry per CDR3 protein. In the table there are some 1.5 million distinct CDR3 sequences, roughly two fifths of which are singletons. The source material was blood. The chain has TRBV29-1 and TRBJ2-3, with a possible D match to TRBD1 (6 bases). The clonotype comes from a woman between 18 and 30 years old in good health. CDR3 coding DNA: TGCAGCGTTGTGGGTGACAGGCCTAGCACAGATACGCAGTATTTT. Protein product: CSVVGDRPSTDTQYF.